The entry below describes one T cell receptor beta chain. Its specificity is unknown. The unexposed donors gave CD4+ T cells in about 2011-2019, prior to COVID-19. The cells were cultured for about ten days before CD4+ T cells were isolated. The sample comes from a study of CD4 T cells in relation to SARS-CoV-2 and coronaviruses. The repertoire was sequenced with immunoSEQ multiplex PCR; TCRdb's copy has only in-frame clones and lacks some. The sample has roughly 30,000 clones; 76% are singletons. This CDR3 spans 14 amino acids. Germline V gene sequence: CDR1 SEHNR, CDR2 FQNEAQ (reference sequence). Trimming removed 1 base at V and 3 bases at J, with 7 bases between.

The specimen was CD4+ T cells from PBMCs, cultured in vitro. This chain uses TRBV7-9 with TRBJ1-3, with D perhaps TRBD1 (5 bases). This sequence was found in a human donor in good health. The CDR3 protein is CASSLDGGGNTIYF. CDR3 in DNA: TGTGCCAGCAGCTTAGATGGGGGTGGAAACACCATATATTTT. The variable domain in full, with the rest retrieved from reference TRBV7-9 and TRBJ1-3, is DTGVSQNPRHKITKRGQNVTFRCDPISEHNRLYWYRQTLGQGPEFLTYFQNEAQLEKSRLLSDRFSAERPKGSFSTLEIQRTEQGDSAMYLCASSLDGGGNTIYFGEGSWLTVV.